Shown below are 28 T cell receptor beta chains from a single sample sequenced in a study of blood T cell repertoires in COVID-19. Using immunoSEQ multiplex PCR, the repertoire was profiled, and TCRdb retains in-frame clones only, with some absent. Of about 110,000 clones in the sample, less than 80% are singletons; the top ten hold roughly 20%. The specimen sequenced was peripheral blood. The receptors here all came from a man in his 70s with active or convalescent COVID-19.

This chain uses TRBV28 with TRBJ1-4; 7 bases match TRBD1. The germline CDR1 and CDR2 sequences are MDHEN and SYDVKM. Trimming cost V 5 bases and J 8 bases; bases outside gene matches: 5. The CDR3 length is 13 residues. The chain's CDR3 is CASSITGEEKLFF. CDR3 nucleotides: TGTGCCAGCAGTATAACAGGGGAAGAAAAACTGTTTTTT.

The rearrangement joins TRBV5-1 to TRBJ2-5; D remains unclear. The ends were cut back, 0 bases at V and 6 bases at J, with 15 bases in the middle. The CDR3 is made up of 15 amino acids. The germline V gene encodes CDR1 SGHRS and CDR2 YFSETQ. CDR3 bases: TGCGCCAGCAGCTTGGGGTTAGGCAGCGAAAAGACCCAGTACTTC. Translation: CASSLGLGSEKTQYF.

The chain is built from TRBV7-3 and TRBJ2-7, with 14 bases lining up with TRBD2. The germline CDR1 and CDR2 sequences are SGHTA and FQGTGA. The CDR3 extends over 16 amino acids. The V and J ends lost 2 bases and 4 bases, in that order; junction bases with no gene match: 4. CDR3 nucleotides: TGTGCCAGCAGCTTAGAAGGGACTAGCGGGAGTTACGAGCAGTACTTC. This translates into CASSLEGTSGSYEQYF.

The chain recombines TRBV29-1 with TRBJ2-1; TRBD1 is a possible D gene (5 bases). Trimming took 3 bases from V and 0 from J, leaving 9 bases between them. The CDR3 runs 14 residues. Germline V gene lookup returns CDR1 SQVTM and CDR2 ANQGSEA. Here the CDR3 reads CSVDDRGSYNEQFF. The CDR3 DNA follows: TGCAGCGTTGATGACAGAGGCTCCTACAATGAGCAGTTCTTC.

The genes are TRBV5-1 and TRBJ2-2, with D perhaps matching TRBD1 (5 bases). The ends were cut back, 3 bases at V and 0 bases at J, with 9 bases in the middle. The V gene's germline CDR1 is SGHRS and CDR2 YFSETQ. This CDR3 spans 15 amino acids. The CDR3, as DNA: TGCGCCAGCAGCTCCCAGACAGCGAACACCGGGGAGCTGTTTTTT. The encoded protein is CASSSQTANTGELFF.

V gene TRBV6-5 combines with J gene TRBJ1-2; D is uncertain. Trimming took off 6 bases at V and 4 bases at J, with 12 bases between the two ends. Germline V CDR1 and CDR2: MNHEY, SVGAGI. The CDR3 covers 13 residues. This chain's CDR3 is CASRPSSFYGYTF. The CDR3 coding sequence is TGTGCCAGCAGGCCCAGTTCGTTCTATGGCTACACCTTC.

This clone was seen just once. The rearrangement uses TRBV7-9 and TRBJ1-5; D remains unclear. The length of the CDR3 is 12 residues. Trimming shortened V by 5 bases and J by 3 bases, and 5 bases separated the two germline ends. Germline CDR1 SEHNR, CDR2 FQNEAQ (reference sequence). The CDR3 region is CASSRVNQPQHF. In DNA, the CDR3 is TGTGCCAGCAGCCGAGTCAATCAGCCCCAGCATTTT.

This chain joins TRBV19 and TRBJ2-1; 11 nucleotides match TRBD2. Per the germline V gene, CDR1 is LNHDA and CDR2 is SQIVND (reference sequence). The CDR3 runs 18 residues. J lost 4 bases, V lost 0 bases, and 8 bases had no gene match. The CDR3 reads CASSIDATSGIPYNEQFF. Written as DNA, the CDR3 is TGTGCCAGTAGTATAGATGCGACTAGCGGGATCCCTTACAATGAGCAGTTCTTC. The full variable domain, completed using reference TRBV19 and TRBJ2-1, is DGGITQSPKYLFRKEGQNVTLSCEQNLNHDAMYWYRQDPGQGLRLIYYSQIVNDFQKGDIAEGYSVSREKKESFPLTVTSAQKNPTAFYLCASSIDATSGIPYNEQFFGPGTRLTVL.

This rearrangement joins TRBV6-1 to TRBJ1-1, with 8 positions matching TRBD1. The length of the CDR3 is 17 residues. The germline V gene has CDR1 MNHNS and CDR2 SASEGT. With 0 bases clipped from V and 0 bases from J, the junction kept 6 bases outside the gene matches. CDR3: CASSEARRTGMNTEAFF. CDR3 in DNA: TGTGCCAGCAGTGAAGCTCGTAGGACAGGGATGAACACTGAAGCTTTCTTT.

The V call is TRBV28, the J call TRBJ1-1; tentative D call: TRBD1 (6 bases). There are 16 residues in the CDR3. Germline assignment: CDR1 MDHEN and CDR2 SYDVKM. V gave up 3 bases and J gave up 5 bases, with 19 bases separating them. The CDR3 DNA is TGTGCCAGCAGTTTGACAGGCTCCGCCATGAGAACTGAAGCTTTCTTT. Its translation: CASSLTGSAMRTEAFF.

The V call is TRBV19, the J call TRBJ1-4, with 9 bases that match TRBD1. From germline, CDR1 is LNHDA and CDR2 SQIVND (reference sequence). This CDR3 has 13 amino acids. Unmatched junction bases numbered 3, after V lost 5 bases and J lost 8 bases. The CDR3 DNA reads TGTGCCAGTAGTTGGACAGGGGTCGAAAAACTGTTTTTT. Amino acids: CASSWTGVEKLFF. The variable domain in full, with the rest retrieved from reference TRBV19 and TRBJ1-4, is DGGITQSPKYLFRKEGQNVTLSCEQNLNHDAMYWYRQDPGQGLRLIYYSQIVNDFQKGDIAEGYSVSREKKESFPLTVTSAQKNPTAFYLCASSWTGVEKLFFGSGTQLSVL.

The chain has TRBV5-6 and TRBJ1-1; TRBD1 matches at 7 bases. The V segment lost 4 bases and the J segment 9 bases; nucleotides outside the gene matches: 6. The CDR3 is 12 amino acids. From germline, CDR1 is SGHDT and CDR2 YYEEEE. The CDR3 sequence is CASSVPGQKAFF. CDR3 in DNA: TGTGCCAGCAGCGTGCCGGGACAGAAAGCTTTCTTT. Full variable domain (remainder filled in from reference TRBV5-6 and TRBJ1-1): DAGVTQSPTHLIKTRGQQVTLRCSPKSGHDTVSWYQQALGQGPQFIFQYYEEEERQRGNFPDRFSGHQFPNYSSELNVNALLLGDSALYLCASSVPGQKAFFGQGTRLTVV.

J is TRBJ2-7 and V is TRBV5-4; D possibly corresponds to TRBD2 (5 bases). Trimming took off 4 bases at V and 4 bases at J, with 12 bases between the two ends. The length of the CDR3 is 13 residues. Germline V gene lookup returns CDR1 SGHNT and CDR2 YYREEE (reference sequence). The CDR3 is CASSRGPLYEQYF. CDR3 DNA: TGTGCCAGCAGCCGGGGTCCTCTTTACGAGCAGTACTTC.

The chain is built from TRBV5-1 and TRBJ2-2; TRBD1 aligns across 11 bases. V lost 2 bases and J lost 5; bases outside the gene matches: 5. The germline gives CDR1 SGHRS, CDR2 YFSETQ. The CDR3 spans 16 residues. CDR3 in amino acids: CASSLGQGARTGELFF. In nucleotides, the CDR3 is TGCGCCAGCAGCTTAGGACAGGGGGCGAGAACCGGGGAGCTGTTTTTT.

The chain is built from TRBV28 and TRBJ2-7, with unresolved D. The germline gives CDR1 MDHEN, CDR2 SYDVKM. There are 11 residues in the CDR3. Trimming shortened V by 6 bases and J by 3 bases, and 6 bases separated the two germline ends. The CDR3 loop is CASSVYYEQYF. In nucleotides, the CDR3 is TGTGCCAGCAGCGTATACTACGAGCAGTACTTC.

V and J are TRBV12-5 and TRBJ2-3, with TRBD2 as a possible D gene (5 bases). V lost 0 bases to trimming and J lost 0 bases, with 10 bases between them. CDR1 is LGHNT and CDR2 is FRNRAP in the germline V gene. The CDR3 runs 16 residues. The CDR3 nucleotides read TGTGCTAGTGGTTTGGTACTCGGACTTAGCACAGATACGCAGTATTTT. Its translation is CASGLVLGLSTDTQYF.

This clone has just one count. CDR3 sequence (DNA): TGTGCCAGCAGCCAAGAAGCGCACGGGGAGACCCAGTACTTC. Translation: CASSQEAHGETQYF. This chain connects TRBV3-1 (or the pseudogene TRBV3-2) to TRBJ2-5; D uncertain. V shed 0 bases and J shed 5 bases, with 10 bases lying between them. CDR1 and CDR2 from the germline V gene are LGHDT and YNNKEL (reference sequence). CDR3 length: 14 amino acids.

This chain connects TRBV19 to TRBJ1-2; 7 bases are shared with TRBD1. The CDR3 totals 17 residues. CDR1 and CDR2 from the germline V gene are LNHDA and SQIVND (reference sequence). Trimming took 1 base from V and 4 from J; bases not matched to a gene: 12. DNA of the CDR3: TGTGCCAGTAGTATAGGAAAGAGACAGGGTTCTATCTATGGCTACACCTTC. It translates to CASSIGKRQGSIYGYTF.

The chain uses TRBV2 and TRBJ2-2; 8 bases match TRBD2. The CDR3 totals 14 residues. The V segment lost 6 bases and the J segment 7 bases; nucleotides outside the gene matches: 7. Looked up from germline, CDR1 is SNHLY and CDR2 is FYNNEI. Here the CDR3 reads CASRREGLSGELFF. For the CDR3, the DNA is TGTGCCAGCAGACGGGAGGGCCTAAGCGGGGAGCTGTTTTTT.

This chain links TRBV15 with TRBJ1-5; TRBD1 agrees at 9 bases. Per germline, CDR1 LNHNV and CDR2 YYDKDF (reference sequence). With 6 bases clipped from V and 6 bases from J, the junction kept 6 bases outside the gene matches. The CDR3 has 14 residues. CDR3 region: CATRLQGAGQPQHF. CDR3 nucleotide sequence: TGTGCCACCAGGCTACAGGGGGCCGGTCAGCCCCAGCATTTT. The full variable domain, in which reference TRBV15 and TRBJ1-5 provide the parts outside the CDR3, is DAMVIQNPRYQVTQFGKPVTLSCSQTLNHNVMYWYQQKSSQAPKLLFHYYDKDFNNEADTPDNFQSRRPNTSFCFLDIRSPGLGDTAMYLCATRLQGAGQPQHFGDGTRLSIL.

This clone came up once. This rearrangement joins TRBV4-2 to TRBJ2-5; a possible D gene is TRBD1 (5 bases). Germline loops: CDR1 LGHNA, CDR2 YNFKEQ. The CDR3 runs to 17 residues. The germline V and J ends were trimmed by 0 bases and 2 bases, with 16 bases remaining between them. This chain's CDR3 is CASSQDVITRGQETQYF. The CDR3 DNA follows: TGTGCCAGCAGCCAAGATGTGATAACAAGGGGTCAAGAGACCCAGTACTTC.

This clone was detected only a few times. The chain combines TRBV11-2 with TRBJ1-3, with TRBD1 matching 11 bases. The V segment lost 1 base and the J segment 6 bases; nucleotides outside the gene matches: 5. The CDR3 totals 16 residues. Germline assignment: CDR1 SGHAT and CDR2 FQNNGV. In DNA, the CDR3 is TGTGCCAGCAGCTTAGTCGGGGGACAGGGGGTAAACACCATATATTTT. Amino acid sequence: CASSLVGGQGVNTIYF.

V gene TRBV18 combines with J gene TRBJ1-1; D not resolved. Trimming removed 5 bases at V and 1 base at J, with 8 bases between. The CDR3 has 13 amino acids. Germline loops: CDR1 KGHSH, CDR2 LQKENI. CDR3 in DNA: TGTGCCAGCTCATCTGGGCCGAACACTGAAGCTTTCTTT. This sequence encodes CASSSGPNTEAFF.

The sample holds many counts of this clone. V and J are TRBV28 and TRBJ1-5; TRBD1 agrees at 9 bases. CDR1 is MDHEN and CDR2 is SYDVKM in the germline V gene. J lost 7 bases, V lost 5 bases, and 3 bases had no gene match. The CDR3 spans 13 residues. CDR3 in DNA: TGTGCCAGCAGTGGGACAGGGTGGCAGCCCCAGCATTTT. Its translation: CASSGTGWQPQHF.

This clone turned up a few times. This sequence joins TRBV6-1 and TRBJ1-2; D may be TRBD1 (5 bases). Trimming cost V 2 bases and J 4 bases, with 14 bases left between them. CDR1 is MNHNS, CDR2 SASEGT, per germline. CDR3 length equals 15 residues. The CDR3 DNA sequence: TGTGCCAGCAGTGAAAATGGGGCAGGGTCCTATGGCTACACCTTC. This gives the protein CASSENGAGSYGYTF.

This rearrangement joins TRBV7-8 to TRBJ1-6; D gene unclear. Germline V lookup: CDR1 SGHVS, CDR2 FQNEAQ. The CDR3 consists of 13 residues. The germline V and J ends were trimmed by 7 bases and 8 bases, with 12 bases remaining between them. CDR3 amino acids: CASTPTTYSPLHF. In nucleotides, the CDR3 is TGTGCCAGCACACCCACTACCTATTCACCCCTCCACTTT.

The J gene is TRBJ1-6, the V gene TRBV9; D remains unclear. CDR3 length: 17 amino acids. V lost 0 bases and J 0 bases, leaving 10 bases between the germline ends. Germline assignment: CDR1 SGDLS and CDR2 YYNGEE. The CDR3, as DNA: TGTGCCAGCAGCGTAGGGGCTTATAGCTCCTATAATTCACCCCTCCACTTT. Translation: CASSVGAYSSYNSPLHF.

This clone appeared a few times. The chain recombines TRBV24-1 with TRBJ2-1; D gene unclear. Germline values: CDR1 KGHDR, CDR2 SFDVKD. CDR3 size: 16 residues. V lost 3 bases and J lost 0, with 11 bases in between. This chain's CDR3 is CATSDVDSSSYNEQFF. CDR3 DNA sequence: TGTGCCACCAGTGATGTTGACTCGAGCTCCTACAATGAGCAGTTCTTC.